A single sample gave rise to the 4 T cell receptor beta chains below, sequenced in a study of T cells in Graves' hyperthyroidism and ophthalmopathy. Amplification yielded TCR beta CDR3 regions, with RNA transcripts as the source. The HTBI primer set served for first-round RT-PCR of the TCR CDR3. TCRdb re-analysed the multiplex PCR reads in MiXCR, keeping a single row per CDR3 protein. The sample has about 840,000 distinct CDR3 sequences, over 35% seen once; the top ten hold 7.5% to 9.5%. What was sequenced was blood. These receptors originate from a man younger than 35 with Graves' hyperthyroidism.

This clonotype was seen more than once but under ten times. The chain combines TRBV7-9 with TRBJ1-2, with TRBD1 identical over 7 bases. CDR3 length equals 17 residues. The V gene end was trimmed by 4 bases and the J gene end by 3 bases; junction bases not matched to a gene: 14. CDR1 SEHNR and CDR2 FQNEAQ come from the germline V gene (reference sequence). CDR3 bases: TGTGCCAGCAGCTCTCCCCGCCAGGGGGGCGCGGACTATGGCTACACCTTC. Translation: CASSSPRQGGADYGYTF.

The V gene is TRBV7-9, the J gene TRBJ2-2; possible D gene TRBD2, 6 bases. Trimming took 8 bases from V and 0 from J, leaving 13 bases between them. The CDR3 length is 15 residues. Germline assignment: CDR1 SEHNR and CDR2 FQNEAQ (reference sequence). Here the CDR3 reads CASWEAGTNTGELFF. CDR3 nucleotides: TGTGCCAGCTGGGAGGCGGGGACGAACACCGGGGAGCTGTTTTTT.

The chain joins TRBV20-1 to TRBJ2-7; D tentatively reads TRBD1 or TRBD2 (5 bases each). CDR3 length equals 13 residues. V lost 6 bases, J lost 2 bases, and 14 bases lay in between. The germline CDR1 and CDR2 sequences are DFQATT and SNEGSKA (reference sequence). In DNA, the CDR3 is TGCAGTGCCGTCCGGGACGGGGCCTACGAGCAGTACTTC. This codes for CSAVRDGAYEQYF.

There are a few counts of this clonotype. This may arise from a read error, as a much more abundant clone is one base away. This chain links TRBV25-1 with TRBJ1-4; 10 nucleotides line up with TRBD1. Germline assignment: CDR1 MGHDK and CDR2 SYGVNS. The CDR3 has 17 residues. Unmatched junction bases numbered 20, after V lost 11 bases and J lost 8 bases. The CDR3 DNA sequence: TGTGCCTGCACTCCCGGGACAGGGGCCTTAAGAAGCGAAAAACTGTTTTTT. It is translated as CACTPGTGALRSEKLFF.